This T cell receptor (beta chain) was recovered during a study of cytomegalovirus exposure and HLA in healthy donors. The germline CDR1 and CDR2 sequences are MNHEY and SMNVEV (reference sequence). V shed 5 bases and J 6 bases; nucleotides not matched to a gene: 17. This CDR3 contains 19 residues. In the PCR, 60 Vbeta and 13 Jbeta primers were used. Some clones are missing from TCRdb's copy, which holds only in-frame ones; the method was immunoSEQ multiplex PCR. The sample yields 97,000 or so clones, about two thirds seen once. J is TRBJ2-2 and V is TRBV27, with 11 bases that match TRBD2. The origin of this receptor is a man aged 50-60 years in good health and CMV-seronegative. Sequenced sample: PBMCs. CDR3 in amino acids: CASSRAGLAGGVGAGELFF. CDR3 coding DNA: TGTGCCAGCAGTCGCGCCGGGCTAGCGGGAGGAGTTGGGGCCGGGGAGCTGTTTTTT.